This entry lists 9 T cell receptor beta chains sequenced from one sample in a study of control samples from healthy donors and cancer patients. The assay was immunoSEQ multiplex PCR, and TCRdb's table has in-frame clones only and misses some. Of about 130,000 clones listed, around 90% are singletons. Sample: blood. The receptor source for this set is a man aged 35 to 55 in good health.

CDR3 loop: CASSLSTGILGTQYF. The DNA for the CDR3 is TGCGCCAGCAGCTTGTCCACTGGGATTTTAGGGACCCAGTACTTC. The J gene is TRBJ2-5, the V gene TRBV5-1; D gene ambiguous. The CDR3 contains 15 residues. The V gene's germline CDR1 is SGHRS and CDR2 YFSETQ. V was cut by 1 base and J by 7 bases, with 17 bases left in between.

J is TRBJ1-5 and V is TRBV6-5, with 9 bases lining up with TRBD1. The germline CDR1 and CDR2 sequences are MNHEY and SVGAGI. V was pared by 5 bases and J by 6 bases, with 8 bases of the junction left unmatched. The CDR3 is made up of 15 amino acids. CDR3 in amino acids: CASSPTGGSGQPQHF. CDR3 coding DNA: TGTGCCAGCAGTCCGACAGGGGGATCGGGTCAGCCCCAGCATTTT.

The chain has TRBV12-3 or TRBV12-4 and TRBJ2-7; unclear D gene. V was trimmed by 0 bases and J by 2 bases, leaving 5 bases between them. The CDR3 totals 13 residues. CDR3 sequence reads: CASSLAGTYEQYF. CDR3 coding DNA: TGTGCCAGCAGTTTAGCGGGGACCTACGAGCAGTACTTC.

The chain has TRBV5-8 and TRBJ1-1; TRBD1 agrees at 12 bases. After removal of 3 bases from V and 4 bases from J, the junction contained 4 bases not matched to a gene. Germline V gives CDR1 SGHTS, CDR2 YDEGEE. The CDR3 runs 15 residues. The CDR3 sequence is CASSWDRGHGTEAFF. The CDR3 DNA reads TGTGCCAGCAGCTGGGACAGGGGGCACGGCACTGAAGCTTTCTTT.

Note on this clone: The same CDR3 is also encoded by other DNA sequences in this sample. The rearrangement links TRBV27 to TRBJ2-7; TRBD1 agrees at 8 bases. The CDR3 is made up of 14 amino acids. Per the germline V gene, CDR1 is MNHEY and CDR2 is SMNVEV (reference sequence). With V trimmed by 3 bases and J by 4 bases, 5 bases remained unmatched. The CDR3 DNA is TGTGCCAGCAGTTTGCAGGGGGCGGGTTACGAGCAGTACTTC. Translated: CASSLQGAGYEQYF.

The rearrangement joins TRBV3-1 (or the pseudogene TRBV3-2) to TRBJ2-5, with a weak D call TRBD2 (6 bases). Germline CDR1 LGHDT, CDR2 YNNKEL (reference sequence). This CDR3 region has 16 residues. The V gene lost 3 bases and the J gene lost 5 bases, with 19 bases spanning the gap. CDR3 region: CASSQLRGGIDETQYF. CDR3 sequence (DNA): TGTGCCAGCAGCCAGTTAAGGGGCGGGATCGACGAGACCCAGTACTTC.

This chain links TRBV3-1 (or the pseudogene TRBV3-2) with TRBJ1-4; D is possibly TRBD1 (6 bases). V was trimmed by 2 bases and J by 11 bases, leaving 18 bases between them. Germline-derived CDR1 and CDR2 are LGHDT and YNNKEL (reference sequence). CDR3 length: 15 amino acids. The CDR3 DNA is TGTGCCAGCAGCCAACGGGACAAGGCTTCGGGGAAACTGTTTTTT. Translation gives CASSQRDKASGKLFF.

CDR3 sequence: CASSLGRSYNSPLHF. CDR3 nucleotides: TGTGCCAGCAGTTTAGGGAGATCCTATAATTCACCCCTCCACTTT. The chain has TRBV28 and TRBJ1-6; D is undetermined. Per germline, CDR1 MDHEN and CDR2 SYDVKM. V lost 2 bases and J 1 base, leaving 6 bases between the germline ends. The CDR3 runs to 15 residues.

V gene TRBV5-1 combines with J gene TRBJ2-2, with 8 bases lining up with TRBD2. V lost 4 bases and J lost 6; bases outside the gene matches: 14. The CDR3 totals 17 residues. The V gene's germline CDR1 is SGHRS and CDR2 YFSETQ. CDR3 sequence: CASSREPVAGRSGELFF. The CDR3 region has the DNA TGCGCCAGCAGCCGGGAGCCAGTAGCGGGGCGGTCCGGGGAGCTGTTTTTT.